A selection of T cell receptor beta chains follows, all from one sample in a study of blood T cell repertoires in COVID-19. Libraries were prepared by immunoSEQ multiplex PCR; TCRdb keeps only in-frame clonotypes and omits some of them. Here the sample spans around 120,000 clones, 90% being singletons. Sequencing input: peripheral blood. These receptors all stem from a woman aged 60-75 years with COVID-19, enrolled during active disease. CDR3s include the opening cysteine and the closing phenylalanine or tryptophan. The D gene is left open where the match is weak. The listing skips clone size in some rows; elsewhere it reads once, few, many or a size class.

D gene: NA
V gene: TRBV30
clone size: NA
J gene: TRBJ1-1
CDR3 protein: CTWSLQNREAFF
CDR3 DNA: TGTACCTGGAGTCTCCAAAACAGGGAAGCTTTCTTT

D gene: TRBD1
V gene: TRBV5-8
clone size: NA
J gene: TRBJ1-1
CDR3 protein: CASSSDPYRTGQRNTEAFF
CDR3 DNA: TGTGCCAGCAGCTCGGACCCATATCGGACAGGACAAAGGAACACTGAAGCTTTCTTT

D gene: TRBD2
V gene: TRBV5-1
clone size: NA
J gene: TRBJ2-5
CDR3 protein: CASSPWTSGGAGTQYF
CDR3 DNA: TGCGCCAGCAGCCCGTGGACTAGCGGGGGGGCAGGGACCCAGTACTTC

D gene: TRBD1
V gene: TRBV7-2
clone size: NA
J gene: TRBJ1-3
CDR3 protein: CASSLATGGITIYF
CDR3 DNA: TGTGCCAGCAGCTTAGCTACAGGGGGCATTACCATATATTTT

D gene: NA
V gene: TRBV14
clone size: many
J gene: TRBJ2-7
CDR3 protein: CASSHRYRAPYEQYF
CDR3 DNA: TGTGCCAGCAGCCATAGATACAGGGCACCCTACGAGCAGTACTTC

D gene: NA
V gene: TRBV27
clone size: NA
J gene: TRBJ2-3
CDR3 protein: CASSLTRPDTQYF
CDR3 DNA: TGTGCCAGCAGTTTAACTCGTCCAGATACGCAGTATTTT

D gene: NA
V gene: TRBV3-1/TRBV3-2
clone size: NA
J gene: TRBJ1-4
CDR3 protein: CASSQDFSEVEKLFF
CDR3 DNA: TGTGCCAGCAGCCAAGACTTTTCCGAGGTTGAAAAACTGTTTTTT

D gene: TRBD1
V gene: TRBV19
clone size: NA
J gene: TRBJ1-1
CDR3 protein: CASRYSLGTGGSNTEAFF
CDR3 DNA: TGTGCCAGTAGGTATTCTCTCGGGACAGGGGGTTCGAACACTGAAGCTTTCTTT

D gene: TRBD2
V gene: TRBV5-4
clone size: NA
J gene: TRBJ2-2
CDR3 protein: CASSLLRTSGGFTGELFF
CDR3 DNA: TGTGCCAGCAGCTTATTGAGGACTAGCGGGGGGTTCACCGGGGAGCTGTTTTTT

D gene: NA
V gene: TRBV12-3/TRBV12-4
clone size: NA
J gene: TRBJ2-3
CDR3 protein: CASSLGSTDTQYF
CDR3 DNA: TGTGCCAGCAGTTTGGGCAGCACAGATACGCAGTATTTT

D gene: NA
V gene: TRBV11-2
clone size: NA
J gene: TRBJ1-2
CDR3 protein: CASSWTGDYYGYTF
CDR3 DNA: TGTGCCAGCAGCTGGACGGGAGATTACTATGGCTACACCTTC

D gene: NA
V gene: TRBV15
clone size: NA
J gene: TRBJ2-3
CDR3 protein: CATSRGGQLISTYTQYF
CDR3 DNA: TGTGCCACCAGCAGAGGAGGGCAGCTGATCTCAACTTATACGCAGTATTTT

D gene: TRBD1
V gene: TRBV6-5
clone size: NA
J gene: TRBJ1-1
CDR3 protein: CASSTLDRENTEAFF
CDR3 DNA: TGTGCCAGCAGTACCTTGGACAGGGAGAACACTGAAGCTTTCTTT

D gene: TRBD1
V gene: TRBV9
clone size: NA
J gene: TRBJ2-7
CDR3 protein: CASSVGTGKLDSYEQYF
CDR3 DNA: TGTGCCAGCAGCGTAGGGACAGGGAAACTAGACTCCTACGAGCAGTACTTC

D gene: TRBD2
V gene: TRBV7-2
clone size: NA
J gene: TRBJ2-2
CDR3 protein: CASSLSGVRELFF
CDR3 DNA: TGTGCCAGCAGCCTTAGCGGGGTCAGGGAGCTGTTTTTT

D gene: TRBD2
V gene: TRBV18
clone size: NA
J gene: TRBJ2-7
CDR3 protein: CASSPRPSGGFYEQYF
CDR3 DNA: TGTGCCAGCTCACCGCGCCCTAGCGGGGGGTTCTACGAGCAGTACTTC

D gene: TRBD2
V gene: TRBV6-4
clone size: once
J gene: TRBJ2-3
CDR3 protein: CASSGGSGGPTDTQYF
CDR3 DNA: TGTGCCAGCAGTGGTGGCAGCGGGGGGCCGACAGATACGCAGTATTTT

D gene: NA
V gene: TRBV5-1
clone size: NA
J gene: TRBJ1-2
CDR3 protein: CASRQNYGYTF
CDR3 DNA: TGCGCCAGCAGGCAGAATTATGGCTACACCTTC

D gene: NA
V gene: TRBV7-2
clone size: NA
J gene: TRBJ2-2
CDR3 protein: CASSLPGNTGELFF
CDR3 DNA: TGTGCCAGCAGCTTACCGGGTAACACCGGGGAGCTGTTTTTT

D gene: NA
V gene: TRBV6-6
clone size: NA
J gene: TRBJ2-7
CDR3 protein: CASSWQKEDEQYF
CDR3 DNA: TGTGCCAGCAGTTGGCAGAAAGAAGACGAGCAGTACTTC

D gene: NA
V gene: TRBV3-1/TRBV3-2
clone size: NA
J gene: TRBJ1-2
CDR3 protein: CASSQGGIILSHGDGYTF
CDR3 DNA: TGTGCCAGCAGCCAAGGAGGCATAATACTCTCCCACGGGGATGGCTACACCTTC

D gene: NA
V gene: TRBV9
clone size: NA
J gene: TRBJ1-6
CDR3 protein: CASRADYNSPLHF
CDR3 DNA: TGTGCCAGCAGGGCGGACTATAATTCACCCCTCCACTTT

D gene: NA
V gene: TRBV5-4
clone size: NA
J gene: TRBJ2-7
CDR3 protein: CASSQDTHTYEQYF
CDR3 DNA: TGTGCCAGCAGCCAGGACACGCACACCTACGAGCAGTACTTC

D gene: NA
V gene: TRBV3-1/TRBV3-2
clone size: NA
J gene: TRBJ2-7
CDR3 protein: CASSQRAGKIYEQYF
CDR3 DNA: TGTGCCAGCAGCCAACGGGCAGGGAAGATCTACGAGCAGTACTTC

D gene: NA
V gene: TRBV9
clone size: NA
J gene: TRBJ2-7
CDR3 protein: CASSPPGVGEQYF
CDR3 DNA: TGTGCCAGCAGCCCGCCGGGGGTGGGAGAGCAGTACTTC

D gene: TRBD1
V gene: TRBV5-4
clone size: few
J gene: TRBJ2-2
CDR3 protein: CASSEPGQGAVGELFF
CDR3 DNA: TGTGCCAGCAGCGAGCCGGGACAGGGGGCGGTCGGGGAGCTGTTTTTT

D gene: NA
V gene: TRBV7-2
clone size: NA
J gene: TRBJ2-7
CDR3 protein: CASSLGPGGSYEQYF
CDR3 DNA: TGTGCCAGCAGCCTGGGCCCCGGGGGTTCCTACGAGCAGTACTTC

D gene: TRBD2
V gene: TRBV9
clone size: NA
J gene: TRBJ2-1
CDR3 protein: CASSVGRGGYNEQFF
CDR3 DNA: TGTGCCAGCAGCGTAGGGCGGGGGGGATACAATGAGCAGTTCTTC

D gene: TRBD2
V gene: TRBV9
clone size: NA
J gene: TRBJ2-7
CDR3 protein: CASSVDSGGYGSYEQYF
CDR3 DNA: TGTGCCAGCAGCGTAGACTCGGGGGGGTATGGATCCTACGAGCAGTACTTC

D gene: NA
V gene: TRBV2
clone size: NA
J gene: TRBJ1-6
CDR3 protein: CASSEGAAYNSPLHF
CDR3 DNA: TGTGCCAGCAGTGAGGGGGCTGCCTATAATTCACCCCTCCACTTT

D gene: NA
V gene: TRBV4-3
clone size: NA
J gene: TRBJ1-2
CDR3 protein: CASSQDPAGPIGYTF
CDR3 DNA: TGCGCCAGCAGCCAAGATCCGGCGGGACCCATCGGCTACACCTTC

D gene: NA
V gene: TRBV4-1
clone size: NA
J gene: TRBJ1-3
CDR3 protein: CASSQVLGSNSGNTIYF
CDR3 DNA: TGCGCCAGCAGCCAAGTTCTAGGCAGCAACTCTGGAAACACCATATATTTT

D gene: NA
V gene: TRBV5-4
clone size: NA
J gene: TRBJ1-3
CDR3 protein: CASSLARTTGGNTIYF
CDR3 DNA: TGTGCCAGCAGCTTGGCCAGGACAACTGGCGGAAACACCATATATTTT

D gene: TRBD2
V gene: TRBV19
clone size: NA
J gene: TRBJ2-5
CDR3 protein: CASSSERTRETQYF
CDR3 DNA: TGTGCCAGTAGTAGCGAGCGGACTAGAGAGACCCAGTACTTC

D gene: NA
V gene: TRBV6-5
clone size: once
J gene: TRBJ1-2
CDR3 protein: CASSYDSHYGYTF
CDR3 DNA: TGTGCCAGCAGTTACGACAGCCACTATGGCTACACCTTC

D gene: TRBD2
V gene: TRBV5-6
clone size: NA
J gene: TRBJ2-3
CDR3 protein: CASSLLAGGPEDTQYF
CDR3 DNA: TGTGCCAGCAGCTTGCTGGCGGGGGGGCCGGAAGATACGCAGTATTTT

D gene: NA
V gene: TRBV7-8
clone size: NA
J gene: TRBJ2-3
CDR3 protein: CASSQSGLKDTQYF
CDR3 DNA: TGTGCCAGCAGTCAATCCGGACTCAAGGATACGCAGTATTTT

D gene: NA
V gene: TRBV12-5
clone size: NA
J gene: TRBJ1-2
CDR3 protein: CASAPREGHYGYTF
CDR3 DNA: TGTGCTAGTGCCCCGAGGGAGGGTCACTATGGCTACACCTTC

D gene: TRBD1
V gene: TRBV12-5
clone size: NA
J gene: TRBJ1-3
CDR3 protein: CASGFVPGQGNSGNTIYF
CDR3 DNA: TGTGCTAGTGGTTTTGTCCCGGGACAGGGAAACTCTGGAAACACCATATATTTT

D gene: TRBD2
V gene: TRBV28
clone size: once
J gene: TRBJ2-7
CDR3 protein: CASSLRGGAYEQYF
CDR3 DNA: TGTGCCAGCAGTTTACGCGGGGGGGCCTACGAGCAGTACTTC

D gene: NA
V gene: TRBV4-3
clone size: NA
J gene: TRBJ2-2
CDR3 protein: CASSQEVSGNPNTGELFF
CDR3 DNA: TGCGCCAGCAGCCAAGAAGTATCGGGAAACCCCAACACCGGGGAGCTGTTTTTT

D gene: NA
V gene: TRBV5-1
clone size: NA
J gene: TRBJ1-5
CDR3 protein: CASSLDSRNSNQPQHF
CDR3 DNA: TGCGCCAGCAGCCTCGACAGTCGAAATAGCAATCAGCCCCAGCATTTT

D gene: NA
V gene: TRBV18
clone size: NA
J gene: TRBJ1-2
CDR3 protein: CASSPTYEKNNYGYTF
CDR3 DNA: TGTGCCAGCTCACCGACATACGAGAAAAATAACTATGGCTACACCTTC

D gene: NA
V gene: TRBV7-2
clone size: NA
J gene: TRBJ1-6
CDR3 protein: CASSPDRGNSPLHF
CDR3 DNA: TGTGCCAGCAGCCCGGACAGAGGGAATTCACCCCTCCACTTT

D gene: NA
V gene: TRBV19
clone size: NA
J gene: TRBJ2-3
CDR3 protein: CASNLQSGSSTDTQYF
CDR3 DNA: TGTGCCAGTAACCTCCAGAGCGGATCTAGCACAGATACGCAGTATTTT

D gene: TRBD2
V gene: TRBV24-1
clone size: NA
J gene: TRBJ2-1
CDR3 protein: CASQSGGASNEQFF
CDR3 DNA: TGTGCCTCGCAGAGCGGGGGGGCCTCCAATGAGCAGTTCTTC

D gene: NA
V gene: TRBV11-2
clone size: NA
J gene: TRBJ1-5
CDR3 protein: CASSPGLDQPQHF
CDR3 DNA: TGTGCCAGCAGCCCAGGTTTGGATCAGCCCCAGCATTTT

D gene: TRBD1
V gene: TRBV19
clone size: NA
J gene: TRBJ1-6
CDR3 protein: CASSPIIDRVGSPLHF
CDR3 DNA: TGTGCCAGTAGCCCTATAATTGACAGGGTAGGGTCACCCCTCCACTTT

D gene: NA
V gene: TRBV5-6
clone size: NA
J gene: TRBJ1-2
CDR3 protein: CASSFTGTNYGYTF
CDR3 DNA: TGTGCCAGCAGCTTCACAGGGACTAACTATGGCTACACCTTC

D gene: TRBD2
V gene: TRBV6-2/TRBV6-3
clone size: NA
J gene: TRBJ2-3
CDR3 protein: CASTPLQASGGWDTQYF
CDR3 DNA: TGTGCCAGCACCCCCCTGCAGGCTAGCGGGGGCTGGGATACGCAGTATTTT

D gene: TRBD1
V gene: TRBV14
clone size: once
J gene: TRBJ2-7
CDR3 protein: CASSQVGGRGLHEQYF
CDR3 DNA: TGTGCCAGCAGCCAAGTAGGGGGCAGGGGTTTACACGAGCAGTACTTC

D gene: NA
V gene: TRBV19
clone size: NA
J gene: TRBJ1-5
CDR3 protein: CASSIGGRNGNQPQHF
CDR3 DNA: TGTGCCAGTAGTATAGGAGGGCGGAATGGCAATCAGCCCCAGCATTTT

D gene: NA
V gene: TRBV19
clone size: NA
J gene: TRBJ2-7
CDR3 protein: CASSLRHLSSYEQYF
CDR3 DNA: TGTGCCAGTAGTCTTCGCCACCTGAGCTCCTACGAGCAGTACTTC

D gene: NA
V gene: TRBV21-1
clone size: NA
J gene: TRBJ2-7
CDR3 protein: CASNAGTSYEQYF
CDR3 DNA: TGTGCCAGCAACGCCGGGACAAGCTACGAGCAGTACTTC

D gene: TRBD1
V gene: TRBV7-2
clone size: NA
J gene: TRBJ1-3
CDR3 protein: CASSRPGQGRNTIYF
CDR3 DNA: TGTGCCAGCAGTCGTCCGGGACAGGGTAGAAACACCATATATTTT

D gene: TRBD2
V gene: TRBV9
clone size: NA
J gene: TRBJ2-1
CDR3 protein: CASSVDTSGAYNEQFF
CDR3 DNA: TGTGCCAGCAGCGTAGATACTAGCGGGGCCTACAATGAGCAGTTCTTC

D gene: TRBD1
V gene: TRBV10-3
clone size: few
J gene: TRBJ1-1
CDR3 protein: CAISDGTVAEAFF
CDR3 DNA: TGTGCCATCAGTGACGGGACAGTAGCTGAAGCTTTCTTT

D gene: NA
V gene: TRBV30
clone size: NA
J gene: TRBJ2-2
CDR3 protein: CAWRRQVGTGELFF
CDR3 DNA: TGTGCCTGGAGAAGACAGGTCGGCACCGGGGAGCTGTTTTTT

D gene: NA
V gene: TRBV5-4
clone size: NA
J gene: TRBJ1-6
CDR3 protein: CASSSGPTGGAYNSPLHF
CDR3 DNA: TGTGCCAGCAGCTCCGGTCCCACGGGTGGGGCATATAATTCACCCCTCCACTTT